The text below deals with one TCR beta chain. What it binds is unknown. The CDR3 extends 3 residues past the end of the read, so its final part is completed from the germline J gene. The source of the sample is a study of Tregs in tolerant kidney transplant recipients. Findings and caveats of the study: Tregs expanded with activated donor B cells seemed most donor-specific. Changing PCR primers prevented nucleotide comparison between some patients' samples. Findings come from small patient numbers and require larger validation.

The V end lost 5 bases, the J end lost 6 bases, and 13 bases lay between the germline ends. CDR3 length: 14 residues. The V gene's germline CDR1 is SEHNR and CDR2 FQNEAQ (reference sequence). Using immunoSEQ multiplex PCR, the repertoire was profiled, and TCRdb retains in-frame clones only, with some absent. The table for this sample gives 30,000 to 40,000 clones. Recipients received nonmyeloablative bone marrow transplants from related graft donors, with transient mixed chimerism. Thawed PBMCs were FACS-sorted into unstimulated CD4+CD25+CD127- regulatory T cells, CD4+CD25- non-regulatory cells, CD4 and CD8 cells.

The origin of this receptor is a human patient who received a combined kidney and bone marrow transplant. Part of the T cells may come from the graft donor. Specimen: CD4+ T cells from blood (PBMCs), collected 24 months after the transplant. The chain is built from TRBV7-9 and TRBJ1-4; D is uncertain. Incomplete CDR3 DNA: TGTGCCAGCAGCCCACAGACCGGGGATGAAAAA. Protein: CASSPQTGDEK. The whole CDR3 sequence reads CASSPQTGDEKLFF.